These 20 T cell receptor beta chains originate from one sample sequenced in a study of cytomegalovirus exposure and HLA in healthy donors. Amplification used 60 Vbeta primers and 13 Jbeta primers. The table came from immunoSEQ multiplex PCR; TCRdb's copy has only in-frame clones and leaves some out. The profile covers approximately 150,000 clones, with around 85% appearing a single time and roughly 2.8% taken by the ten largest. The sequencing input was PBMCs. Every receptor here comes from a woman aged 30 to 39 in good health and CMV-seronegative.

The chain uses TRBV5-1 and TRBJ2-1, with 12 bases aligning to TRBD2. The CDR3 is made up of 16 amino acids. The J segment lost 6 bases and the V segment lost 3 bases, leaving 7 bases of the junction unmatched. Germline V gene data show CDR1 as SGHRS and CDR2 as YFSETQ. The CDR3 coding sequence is TGCGCCAGCAGCTCGCTTCCTAGCGGGGGGGGCAATGAGCAGTTCTTC. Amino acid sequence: CASSSLPSGGGNEQFF.

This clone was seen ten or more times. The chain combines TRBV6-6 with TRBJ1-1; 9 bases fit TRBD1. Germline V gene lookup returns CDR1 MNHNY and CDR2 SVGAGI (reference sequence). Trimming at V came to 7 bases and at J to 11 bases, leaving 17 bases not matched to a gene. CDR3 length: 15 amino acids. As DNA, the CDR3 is TGTGCCAGCACCAGACTTGGACAGGGGACTCCCGGGGCTTTCTTT. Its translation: CASTRLGQGTPGAFF.

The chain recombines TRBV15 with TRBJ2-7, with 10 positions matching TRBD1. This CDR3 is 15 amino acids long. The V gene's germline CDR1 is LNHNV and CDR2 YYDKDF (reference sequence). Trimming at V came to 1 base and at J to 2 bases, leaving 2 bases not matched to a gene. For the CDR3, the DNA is TGTGCCACCAGCAGAGGCGGGACAGGGGCCTACGAGCAGTACTTC. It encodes CATSRGGTGAYEQYF.

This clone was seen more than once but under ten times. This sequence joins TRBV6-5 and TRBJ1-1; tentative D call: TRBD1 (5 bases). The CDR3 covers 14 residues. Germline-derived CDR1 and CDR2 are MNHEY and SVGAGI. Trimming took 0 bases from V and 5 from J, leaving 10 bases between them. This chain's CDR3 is CASSYSREGTEAFF. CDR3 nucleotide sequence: TGTGCCAGCAGTTACTCCAGGGAGGGAACTGAAGCTTTCTTT.

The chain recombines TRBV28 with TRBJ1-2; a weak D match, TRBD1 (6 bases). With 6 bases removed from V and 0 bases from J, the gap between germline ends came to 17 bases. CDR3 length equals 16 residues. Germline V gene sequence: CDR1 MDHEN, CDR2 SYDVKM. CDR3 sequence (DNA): TGTGCCAGCAGGGGGCCCCCGGGACACACTAACTATGGCTACACCTTC. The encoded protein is CASRGPPGHTNYGYTF.

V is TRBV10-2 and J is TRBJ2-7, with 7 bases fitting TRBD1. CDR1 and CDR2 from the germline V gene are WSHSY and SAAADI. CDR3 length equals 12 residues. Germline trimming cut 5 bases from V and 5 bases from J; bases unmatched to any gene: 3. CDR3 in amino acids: CASSPDRDEQYF. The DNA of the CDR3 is TGCGCCAGCAGTCCCGACAGGGACGAGCAGTACTTC.

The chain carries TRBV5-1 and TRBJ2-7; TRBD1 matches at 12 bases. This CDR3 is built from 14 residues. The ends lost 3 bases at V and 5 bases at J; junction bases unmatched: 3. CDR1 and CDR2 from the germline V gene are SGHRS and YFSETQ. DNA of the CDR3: TGCGCCAGCAGCTGGGGACAGGGGGCCAACGAGCAGTACTTC. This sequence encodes CASSWGQGANEQYF.

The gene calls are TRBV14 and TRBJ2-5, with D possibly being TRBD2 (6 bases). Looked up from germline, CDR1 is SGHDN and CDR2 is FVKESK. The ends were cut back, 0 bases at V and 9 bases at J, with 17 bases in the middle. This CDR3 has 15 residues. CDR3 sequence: CASSQDPIRRAAQYF. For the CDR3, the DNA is TGTGCCAGCAGCCAAGATCCTATTAGGAGGGCGGCCCAGTACTTC.

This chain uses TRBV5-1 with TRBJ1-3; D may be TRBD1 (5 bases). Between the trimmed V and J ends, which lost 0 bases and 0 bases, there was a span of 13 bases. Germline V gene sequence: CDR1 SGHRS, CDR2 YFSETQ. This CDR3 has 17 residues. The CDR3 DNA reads TGCGCCAGCAGCTTGGAGGGGCGGTCCGGCTCTGGAAACACCATATATTTT. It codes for CASSLEGRSGSGNTIYF. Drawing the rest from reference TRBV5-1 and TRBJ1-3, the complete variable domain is KAGVTQTPRYLIKTRGQQVTLSCSPISGHRSVSWYQQTPGQGLQFLFEYFSETQRNKGNFPGRFSGRQFSNSRSEMNVSTLELGDSALYLCASSLEGRSGSGNTIYFGEGSWLTVV.

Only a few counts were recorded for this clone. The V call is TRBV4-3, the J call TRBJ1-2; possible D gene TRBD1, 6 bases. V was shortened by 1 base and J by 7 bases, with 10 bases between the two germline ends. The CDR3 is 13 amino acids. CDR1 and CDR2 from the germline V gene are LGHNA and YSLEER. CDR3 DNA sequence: TGCGCCAGCAGCCAAGTATCAGGGGCTGGCTACACCTTC. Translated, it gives CASSQVSGAGYTF.

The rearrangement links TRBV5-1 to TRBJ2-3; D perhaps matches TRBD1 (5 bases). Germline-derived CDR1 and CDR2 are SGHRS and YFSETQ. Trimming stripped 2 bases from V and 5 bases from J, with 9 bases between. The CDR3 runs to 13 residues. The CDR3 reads CASSLNTGDTQYF. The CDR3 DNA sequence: TGCGCCAGCAGCTTAAATACAGGAGATACGCAGTATTTT.

The CDR3 region has the DNA TGTGCCACCAGCAGAGGGGGCCCAGATACGCAGTATTTT. Translating gives CATSRGGPDTQYF. The chain employs TRBV15 and TRBJ2-3, with TRBD1 as a possible D gene (5 bases). Germline CDR1 is LNHNV and CDR2 is YYDKDF (reference sequence). Deletions cut 1 base from V and 4 bases from J, with 6 bases between. There are 13 residues in the CDR3.

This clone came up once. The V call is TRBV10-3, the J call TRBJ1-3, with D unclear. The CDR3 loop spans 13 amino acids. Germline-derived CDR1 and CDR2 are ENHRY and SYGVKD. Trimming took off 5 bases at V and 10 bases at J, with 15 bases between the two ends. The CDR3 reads CAISPGPTETIYF. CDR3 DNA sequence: TGTGCCATCAGTCCTGGTCCCACGGAGACCATATATTTT.

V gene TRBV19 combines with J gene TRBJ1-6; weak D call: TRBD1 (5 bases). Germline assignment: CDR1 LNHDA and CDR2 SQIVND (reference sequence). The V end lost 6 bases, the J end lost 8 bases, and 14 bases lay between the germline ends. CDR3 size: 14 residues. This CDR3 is CASSTVGPDSPLHF. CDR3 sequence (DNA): TGTGCCAGTAGCACCGTGGGGCCCGATTCACCCCTCCACTTT.

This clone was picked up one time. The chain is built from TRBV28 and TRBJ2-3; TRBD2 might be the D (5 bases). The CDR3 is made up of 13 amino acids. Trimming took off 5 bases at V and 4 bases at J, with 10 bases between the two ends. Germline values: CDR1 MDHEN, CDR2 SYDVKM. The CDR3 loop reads CASSPDGADTQYF. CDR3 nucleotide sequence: TGTGCCAGCAGTCCGGACGGGGCAGATACGCAGTATTTT.

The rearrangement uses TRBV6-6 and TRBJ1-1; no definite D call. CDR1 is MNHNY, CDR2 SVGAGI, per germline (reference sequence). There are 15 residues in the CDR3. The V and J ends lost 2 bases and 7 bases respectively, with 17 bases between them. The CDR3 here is CASSYGSPTQREAFF. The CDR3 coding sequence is TGTGCCAGCAGTTACGGTTCCCCGACCCAGCGTGAAGCTTTCTTT.

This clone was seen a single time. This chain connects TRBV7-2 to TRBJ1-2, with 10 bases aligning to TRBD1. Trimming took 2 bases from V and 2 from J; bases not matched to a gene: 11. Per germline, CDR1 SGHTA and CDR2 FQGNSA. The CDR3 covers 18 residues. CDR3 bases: TGTGCCAGCAGCTTACGTTCTGACAGGGGGCGTCGAAACTATGGCTACACCTTC. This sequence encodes CASSLRSDRGRRNYGYTF.

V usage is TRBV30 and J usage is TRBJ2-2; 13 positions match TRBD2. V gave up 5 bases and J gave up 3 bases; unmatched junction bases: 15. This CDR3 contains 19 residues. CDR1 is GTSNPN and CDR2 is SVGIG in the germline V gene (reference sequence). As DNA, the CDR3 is TGTGCCTGGGTTCCGGGACTAGCGGGACGGCGGGGGGACACCGGGGAGCTGTTTTTT. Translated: CAWVPGLAGRRGDTGELFF.

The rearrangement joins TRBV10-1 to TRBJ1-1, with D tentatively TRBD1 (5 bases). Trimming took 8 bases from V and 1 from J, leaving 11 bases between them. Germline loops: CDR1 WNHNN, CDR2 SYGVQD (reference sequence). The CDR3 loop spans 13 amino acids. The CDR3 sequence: CASRQTANTEAFF. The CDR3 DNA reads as TGCGCCAGCCGACAGACGGCGAACACTGAAGCTTTCTTT.

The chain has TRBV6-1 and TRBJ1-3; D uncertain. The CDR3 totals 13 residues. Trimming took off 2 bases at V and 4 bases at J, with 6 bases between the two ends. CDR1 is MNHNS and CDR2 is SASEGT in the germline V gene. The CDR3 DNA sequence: TGTGCCAGCAGTGAATCACAGGGAAACACCATATATTTT. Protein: CASSESQGNTIYF.